The 7 T cell receptor beta chains given below trace back to one sample, sequenced in a study of T cell changes during pregnancy in multiple sclerosis. Here immunoSEQ multiplex PCR was the method, and the copy in TCRdb shows in-frame clones only, minus some. In the table there are 75,000 to 95,000 clones, 85% to 95% of which are singletons. This specimen consisted of peripheral blood, obtained in the first trimester of pregnancy. The receptors were gathered from a female donor in good health, enrolled as a control in a pregnancy study.

CDR3 region: CASSPRTGGYEQYF. CDR3 DNA: TGTGCCAGCAGCCCTCGGACAGGGGGGTACGAGCAGTACTTC. The chain combines TRBV9 with TRBJ2-7, with 10 bases identical to TRBD1. CDR3 size: 14 residues. V was clipped by 4 bases and J by 4 bases; unmatched bases: 5. The germline gives CDR1 SGDLS, CDR2 YYNGEE.

This chain joins TRBV7-3 and TRBJ2-1; 13 positions match TRBD2. V gave up 1 base and J gave up 5 bases; unmatched junction bases: 11. Germline values: CDR1 SGHTA, CDR2 FQGTGA. The CDR3 has 19 residues. The CDR3, as DNA: TGTGCCAGCAGCTTAAGGTCACCTACTAGCGGGGGGGCCCACAATGAGCAGTTCTTC. This gives the protein CASSLRSPTSGGAHNEQFF.

The chain combines TRBV7-2 with TRBJ2-1; a possible D gene is TRBD2 (6 bases). The CDR3 has 14 amino acids. CDR1 and CDR2 (germline): SGHTA, FQGNSA. The ends were cut back, 5 bases at V and 6 bases at J, with 14 bases in the middle. CDR3 DNA: TGTGCCAGCAGCCCGGGACTCTTCCTCAATGAGCAGTTCTTC. This encodes CASSPGLFLNEQFF.

This rearrangement joins TRBV5-1 to TRBJ2-1; 7 nucleotides agree with TRBD2. V trimming: 1 base; J trimming: 6 bases; junction bases outside the gene matches: 10. Germline V gene lookup returns CDR1 SGHRS and CDR2 YFSETQ. CDR3 length: 16 amino acids. The CDR3 DNA is TGCGCCAGCAGCTTGCTTACGGGGGGTGGTCCCAATGAGCAGTTCTTC. Translated: CASSLLTGGGPNEQFF.

J is TRBJ2-7 and V is TRBV5-1; the D gene is possibly TRBD2 (6 bases). The CDR3 runs 11 residues. Trimming left V 4 bases short and J 6 bases short, with 8 bases between. Germline V lookup: CDR1 SGHRS, CDR2 YFSETQ. For the CDR3, the DNA is TGCGCCAGCAGCCAGGAGGGCGAGCAGTACTTC. Its protein product is CASSQEGEQYF.

The chain couples TRBV7-9 to TRBJ1-1; TRBD1 is a possible D gene (6 bases). Germline values: CDR1 SEHNR, CDR2 FQNEAQ (reference sequence). The CDR3 spans 12 residues. Trimming left V 6 bases short and J 5 bases short, with 10 bases between. CDR3 DNA sequence: TGTGCCAGCAGGACCGGGACAACTGAAGCTTTCTTT. It codes for CASRTGTTEAFF. The whole variable domain, filled in from reference TRBV7-9 and TRBJ1-1, reads DTGVSQNPRHKITKRGQNVTFRCDPISEHNRLYWYRQTLGQGPEFLTYFQNEAQLEKSRLLSDRFSAERPKGSFSTLEIQRTEQGDSAMYLCASRTGTTEAFFGQGTRLTVV.

The CDR3 is CASSLRGNQPQHF. In nucleotides, the CDR3 is TGTGCCAGCAGTTTGAGGGGGAATCAGCCCCAGCATTTT. The chain employs TRBV27 and TRBJ1-5, with a weak D call TRBD1 (6 bases). Per the germline V gene, CDR1 is MNHEY and CDR2 is SMNVEV (reference sequence). With 3 bases removed from V and 4 bases from J, the gap between germline ends came to 7 bases. The CDR3 runs to 13 residues.